This T cell receptor beta chain emerged from a study of cytotoxic CD8 clonotypes in ibrutinib-treated CLL. As for the study in general: Partial responders approximately 24, complete 2; approximately 12 progressed and some 15 stayed in remission by median roughly 68 months. Averaging across samples gave 255,043 productive templates and fewer than 100,000 productive rearrangements.

Sequencing sought depths of 1 in 200,000 to 1 in 1 million T cells. Assay: immunoSEQ multiplex PCR; the TCRdb copy retains only in-frame clones and omits some. The table lists 35,000 to 40,000 clones, 49% of them singletons, with approximately 20% in the top ten. The CDR3 is made up of 11 amino acids. Trimming removed 6 bases from V and 4 bases from J, with 7 bases in between. Per germline, CDR1 MNHNS and CDR2 SASEGT. The TCR originated in a human donor with chronic lymphocytic leukemia. This sequence joins TRBV6-1 and TRBJ2-7; D is unclear. Specimen: PBMCs, collected before ibrutinib treatment. The CDR3 protein is CASRAAYEQYF. The CDR3 coding sequence is TGTGCCAGCAGGGCAGCATACGAGCAGTACTTC.